This record concerns one T cell receptor (beta chain) sequence. The data are from a study of blood T cell repertoires in COVID-19. Study overall: Samples taken during acute and convalescent COVID-19 were collected in the United States, Italy and Spain. The analysed material was cDNA or gDNA that came from T cells, B-cell-depleted T cells, or PBMCs.

Methods used by the authors: Researchers report that nucleated cell counts were estimated from reference gene primer amplification. Clones were sequenced by immunoSEQ multiplex PCR, and TCRdb holds only the in-frame ones, with some missing. V, J and clone size reflect that table, while D and trimming were determined from the DNA. The repertoire holds hundreds of thousands of clones, approximately 90% seen once, with roughly 1.4% in the top ten. This TCR was recovered from a woman aged 25 to 39 with active or convalescent COVID-19. Sequencing was carried out using peripheral blood.

The CDR3: CASSPGAGVNEKLFF. In DNA form, the CDR3 reads TGTGCCAGCAGCCCTGGGGCAGGGGTAAATGAAAAACTGTTTTTT. This chain uses TRBV5-5 with TRBJ1-4, with a possible D match to TRBD1 (6 bases). The length of the CDR3 is 15 residues. Per germline, CDR1 SGHKS and CDR2 YYEKEE (reference sequence). The V gene lost 4 bases and the J gene lost 5 bases, with 15 bases spanning the gap. Full variable domain (rest looked up from reference TRBV5-5 and TRBJ1-4): DAGVTQSPTHLIKTRGQQVTLRCSPISGHKSVSWYQQVLGQGPQFIFQYYEKEERGRGNFPDRFSARQFPNYSSELNVNALLLGDSALYLCASSPGAGVNEKLFFGSGTQLSVL.